This T cell receptor (beta chain) appears in the sequencing data of a study of shared clonotypes between healthy human individuals. Whole-study findings and limits: The rarefaction results pointed to incomplete sorted-subset sequencing despite large depth.

Germline lookup yields CDR1 MNHEY and CDR2 SVGAGI. V shed 6 bases and J 4 bases; nucleotides not matched to a gene: 9. The CDR3 has 15 amino acids. Note on this clone: What it recognizes is unknown.

There were no recent acute infections or vaccinations among the donors, who were healthy HIV-negative adults. Libraries were prepared by immunoSEQ multiplex PCR; TCRdb keeps only in-frame clonotypes and omits some of them. The repertoire holds about 2.4 million clones, with roughly 92% as singletons. The V call is TRBV6-5, the J call TRBJ1-5; 7 positions match TRBD1. The sequencing sample was made of naive CD4+ T cells sorted from blood. Indicated subset: CD45RA+ positively selected. This sequence originates from a man between 18 and 29 years old in good health. For the CDR3, the DNA is TGTGCCAGCAGACGAACGGGACAGACGAATCAGCCCCAGCATTTT. Residues: CASRRTGQTNQPQHF.